The 30 T cell receptor beta chains in this list originate from one sample, sequenced in a study of technical replicates of blood from a handful of donors. Data came from immunoSEQ multiplex PCR; TCRdb stores just in-frame clones and leaves some out. This repertoire shows approximately 76,000 clones, roughly 91% found once; its top ten account for about 0.25%. Material: T cells isolated from PBMCs. These receptors were collected from a human donor in good health.

The gene calls are TRBV7-9 and TRBJ2-7; a weak D match, TRBD1 (5 bases). Deletions cut 5 bases from V and 1 base from J, with 18 bases between. CDR1 SEHNR and CDR2 FQNEAQ come from the germline V gene (reference sequence). This CDR3 has 16 amino acids. CDR3: CASSLGVSGLSYEQYF. The CDR3 coding sequence is TGTGCCAGCAGCCTAGGGGTGTCAGGGTTGTCCTACGAGCAGTACTTC.

V and J are TRBV27 and TRBJ2-3; 11 bases are a match to TRBD2. The CDR3 covers 16 residues. V trimming: 1 base; J trimming: 6 bases; junction bases outside the gene matches: 6. Looked up from germline, CDR1 is MNHEY and CDR2 is SMNVEV (reference sequence). The CDR3, as DNA: TGTGCCAGCAGTTTATTTAGCGGGAGGGCTGGGGATACGCAGTATTTT. Its translation: CASSLFSGRAGDTQYF.

The chain is built from TRBV18 and TRBJ2-2, with 9 bases lining up with TRBD1. The CDR3 has 18 residues. Germline values: CDR1 KGHSH, CDR2 LQKENI. The junction had 10 bases not matched to a gene; V was cut back by 5 bases and J by 0 bases. The CDR3 bases are TGTGCCAGCTCAGAATACTCCGGGACAGGGTCGAACACCGGGGAGCTGTTTTTT. Protein: CASSEYSGTGSNTGELFF.

The rearrangement links TRBV19 to TRBJ1-4; D is unresolved. Germline CDR1 is LNHDA and CDR2 is SQIVND (reference sequence). Trimming took off 6 bases at V and 8 bases at J, with 13 bases between the two ends. The length of the CDR3 is 13 residues. Written as DNA, the CDR3 is TGTGCCAGTAGCACAGACCCCTCGGAAAAACTGTTTTTT. Encoded protein: CASSTDPSEKLFF.

CDR3 sequence: CASSSPTGVSEETQYF. In DNA, the CDR3 is TGTGCCAGCAGTTCTCCTACAGGGGTGAGCGAAGAGACCCAGTACTTC. This rearrangement joins TRBV28 to TRBJ2-5, with 7 nucleotides matching TRBD1. V was clipped by 4 bases and J by 3 bases; unmatched bases: 11. CDR1 is MDHEN and CDR2 is SYDVKM in the germline V gene. The CDR3 is 16 amino acids.

This rearrangement joins TRBV6-1 to TRBJ2-7; a weak D match, TRBD1 (6 bases). The CDR3 loop spans 14 amino acids. The ends were cut back, 7 bases at V and 3 bases at J, with 16 bases in the middle. Germline assignment: CDR1 MNHNS and CDR2 SASEGT. The CDR3 sequence: CASKLWGLNYEQYF. The CDR3 nucleotides read TGTGCCAGCAAGCTCTGGGGGCTCAACTACGAGCAGTACTTC.

The chain links TRBV7-2 to TRBJ2-7, with 8 positions matching TRBD2. V gave up 3 bases and J gave up 0 bases; unmatched junction bases: 4. The CDR3 is 15 amino acids. Germline-derived CDR1 and CDR2 are SGHTA and FQGNSA. The chain's CDR3 is CASSFSGTPSYEQYF. In DNA form, the CDR3 reads TGTGCCAGCAGCTTTAGCGGGACCCCCTCCTACGAGCAGTACTTC. Full variable domain (remainder filled in from reference TRBV7-2 and TRBJ2-7): GAGVSQSPSNKVTEKGKDVELRCDPISGHTALYWYRQSLGQGLEFLIYFQGNSAPDKSGLPSDRFSAERTGGSVSTLTIQRTQQEDSAVYLCASSFSGTPSYEQYFGPGTRLTVT.

This clone was seen a single time. The same CDR3 also results from other DNA sequences found in this sample. V is TRBV28 and J is TRBJ1-5; weak D call: TRBD1 (6 bases). The CDR3 spans 14 residues. Trimming stripped 1 base from V and 5 bases from J, with 9 bases between. Germline V gene data show CDR1 as MDHEN and CDR2 as SYDVKM. The CDR3 DNA is TGTGCCAGCAGTTTATACAGGGTGGATCAGCCCCAGCATTTT. Amino acids: CASSLYRVDQPQHF.

A single count supports this clone. The chain links TRBV7-8 to TRBJ1-2; 10 bases align to TRBD1. Losses at the gene ends were 3 bases for V and 8 bases for J; bases not matched to a gene: 6. The CDR3 spans 14 residues. Germline V gene sequence: CDR1 SGHVS, CDR2 FQNEAQ. The CDR3 protein is CASSFRDRGLGYTF. DNA of the CDR3: TGTGCCAGCAGCTTCCGGGACAGGGGTCTAGGCTACACCTTC.

The rearrangement uses TRBV18 and TRBJ2-3, with D unresolved. The CDR3 is 16 residues long. CDR1 KGHSH and CDR2 LQKENI come from the germline V gene. Trimming removed 5 bases at V and 2 bases at J, with 17 bases between. The chain's CDR3 is CASSTLGSRSTDTQYF. The CDR3 DNA reads as TGTGCCAGCTCAACCTTAGGCTCGAGGTCCACAGATACGCAGTATTTT.

The chain recombines TRBV5-1 with TRBJ1-2; 7 bases map to TRBD1. V shed 0 bases, J shed 0 bases, and the junction held 2 bases outside the gene matches. In germline, CDR1 is SGHRS, CDR2 YFSETQ. The CDR3 loop spans 15 amino acids. CDR3 protein: CASSLDGQANYGYTF. The CDR3, as DNA: TGCGCCAGCAGCTTGGACGGACAGGCTAACTATGGCTACACCTTC.

The chain carries TRBV19 and TRBJ2-1; 7 nucleotides line up with TRBD2. Germline trimming cut 6 bases from V and 0 bases from J; bases unmatched to any gene: 2. Germline loops: CDR1 LNHDA, CDR2 SQIVND (reference sequence). CDR3 size: 14 residues. The CDR3 nucleotides read TGTGCCAGTAGGCGGGAGTCCTCCTACAATGAGCAGTTCTTC. Translated: CASRRESSYNEQFF.

The J gene is TRBJ2-2, the V gene TRBV6-5, with D perhaps matching TRBD1 (6 bases). The CDR3 totals 16 residues. Trimming cost V 2 bases and J 0 bases, with 10 bases left between them. The germline V gene has CDR1 MNHEY and CDR2 SVGAGI. CDR3 in DNA: TGTGCCAGCAGTTACAACAGGGCCCCGAACACCGGGGAGCTGTTTTTT. This gives the protein CASSYNRAPNTGELFF.

The CDR3 spells CASSSAGTGRRVWSYEQYF. CDR3 sequence (DNA): TGTGCCAGCAGTTCCGCCGGGACAGGGAGGCGTGTTTGGTCCTACGAGCAGTACTTC. The chain employs TRBV27 and TRBJ2-7; TRBD1 agrees at 9 bases. Germline CDR1 is MNHEY and CDR2 is SMNVEV (reference sequence). J was trimmed by 1 base and V by 4 bases; bases with no gene match: 17. The CDR3 consists of 19 residues.

This rearrangement joins TRBV25-1 to TRBJ2-2, with 8 bases matching TRBD1. The J segment lost 1 base and the V segment lost 6 bases, leaving 4 bases of the junction unmatched. From germline, CDR1 is MGHDK and CDR2 SYGVNS. The CDR3 contains 15 residues. As DNA, the CDR3 is TGTGCCAGCAGGGCCGGGACAGGGAACACCGGGGAGCTGTTTTTT. Amino acids: CASRAGTGNTGELFF.

The V call is TRBV11-2, the J call TRBJ2-2, with 12 bases matching TRBD2. The germline V gene encodes CDR1 SGHAT and CDR2 FQNNGV. The CDR3 has 15 amino acids. V shed 5 bases, J shed 7 bases, and the junction held 5 bases outside the gene matches. As DNA, the CDR3 is TGTGCCAGCAGCCCTACTAGCGGGGGGAGCGGGGAGCTGTTTTTT. This encodes CASSPTSGGSGELFF.

The V and J genes are TRBV2 and TRBJ1-2; 7 nucleotides match TRBD1. Germline CDR1 SNHLY, CDR2 FYNNEI. The V and J ends lost 3 bases and 7 bases, in that order; junction bases with no gene match: 8. The CDR3 runs 14 residues. Here the CDR3 DNA reads TGTGCCAGCAGTGATTTCGGAGGGGGCCGTGGCTACACCTTC. This codes for CASSDFGGGRGYTF.

The V and J genes are TRBV10-3 and TRBJ2-7; D is perhaps TRBD1 (6 bases). The germline gives CDR1 ENHRY, CDR2 SYGVKD. The CDR3 is 18 residues long. Trimming stripped 0 bases from V and 4 bases from J, with 22 bases between. The CDR3 nucleotides are TGTGCCATCAGTGAGTCGTCGGGACCCGGGGCAGGGGATTACGAGCAGTACTTC. Protein sequence: CAISESSGPGAGDYEQYF.

The rearrangement joins TRBV7-9 to TRBJ2-5; a weak D match, TRBD1 (5 bases). CDR1 is SEHNR, CDR2 FQNEAQ, per germline (reference sequence). The CDR3 is made up of 16 amino acids. The V gene lost 3 bases and the J gene lost 1 base, with 15 bases spanning the gap. CDR3 bases: TGTGCCAGCAGCTTGGGGCCACAGAAGAGCCAAGAGACCCAGTACTTC. Its translation: CASSLGPQKSQETQYF.

The gene calls are TRBV5-4 and TRBJ2-5; TRBD1 might be the D (6 bases). The CDR3 covers 15 residues. V was shortened by 4 bases and J by 2 bases, with 15 bases between the two germline ends. Germline CDR1 and CDR2: SGHNT and YYREEE (reference sequence). The CDR3 DNA is TGTGCCAGCAGCCCGCCGGGACAACATCAAGAGACCCAGTACTTC. Translation gives CASSPPGQHQETQYF.

This clone was picked up one time. The chain's CDR3 is CASSPRSKNQPQHF. The CDR3 DNA sequence: TGTGCCAGCAGTCCAAGGAGCAAAAATCAGCCCCAGCATTTT. The V call is TRBV27, the J call TRBJ1-5; no clear D gene. The germline V and J ends were trimmed by 5 bases and 4 bases, with 12 bases remaining between them. Germline V gene data show CDR1 as MNHEY and CDR2 as SMNVEV (reference sequence). The CDR3 runs to 14 residues.

The V call is TRBV10-3, the J call TRBJ2-1, with 12 bases that match TRBD2. The ends lost 4 bases at V and 10 bases at J; junction bases unmatched: 14. CDR1 ENHRY and CDR2 SYGVKD come from the germline V gene. There are 17 residues in the CDR3. CDR3 sequence: CAISGGALAGGLREQFF. The CDR3, as DNA: TGTGCCATCAGTGGGGGGGCCCTAGCGGGGGGGCTCCGGGAGCAGTTCTTC.

The chain is built from TRBV30 and TRBJ1-4; TRBD1 matches at 7 bases. This CDR3 is built from 14 residues. Germline CDR1 GTSNPN, CDR2 SVGIG (reference sequence). With V trimmed by 5 bases and J by 7 bases, 10 bases remained unmatched. CDR3 residues: CAWALTGIGEKLFF. CDR3 coding DNA: TGTGCCTGGGCACTGACAGGGATCGGTGAAAAACTGTTTTTT.

CDR3 nucleotide sequence: TGTGCCTGGAGTGTACGGGGGAGGGTTCCGACTTTTGGCTACACCTTC. Encoded protein: CAWSVRGRVPTFGYTF. The chain combines TRBV30 with TRBJ1-2, with D tentatively TRBD1 (5 bases). CDR3 length equals 16 residues. Germline V gene sequence: CDR1 GTSNPN, CDR2 SVGIG (reference sequence). V was trimmed by 0 bases and J by 7 bases, leaving 21 bases between them.

In DNA form, the CDR3 reads TGTGCCAGCAGCGAAGGACTACGCACAGATACGCAGTATTTT. Amino acid sequence: CASSEGLRTDTQYF. The rearrangement links TRBV5-4 to TRBJ2-3; D possibly corresponds to TRBD2 (6 bases). There are 14 residues in the CDR3. Germline V gene sequence: CDR1 SGHNT, CDR2 YYREEE (reference sequence). The germline V and J ends were trimmed by 4 bases and 1 base, with 10 bases remaining between them.

This chain uses TRBV6-1 with TRBJ2-7, with 10 bases identical to TRBD2. Per germline, CDR1 MNHNS and CDR2 SASEGT. The CDR3 covers 16 residues. The junction had 10 bases not matched to a gene; V was cut back by 2 bases and J by 6 bases. The CDR3 protein is CASSETSAGGPGEQYF. The DNA of the CDR3 is TGTGCCAGCAGTGAAACTTCAGCGGGGGGGCCCGGCGAGCAGTACTTC.

This clone came up once. The chain joins TRBV6-1 to TRBJ1-2; D is possibly TRBD1 (5 bases). Between the trimmed V and J ends, which lost 4 bases and 4 bases, there was a span of 13 bases. CDR1 MNHNS and CDR2 SASEGT come from the germline V gene. This CDR3 has 14 residues. CDR3 coding DNA: TGTGCCAGCAGTGTTGGACACATGGGCTATGGCTACACCTTC. It translates to CASSVGHMGYGYTF.

J is TRBJ2-1 and V is TRBV9; D perhaps matches TRBD2 (6 bases). V lost 0 bases and J 8 bases, leaving 15 bases between the germline ends. The CDR3 runs to 15 residues. CDR1 is SGDLS, CDR2 YYNGEE, per germline. The CDR3 protein is CASSVGGSGVDEQFF. For the CDR3, the DNA is TGTGCCAGCAGCGTAGGTGGTAGCGGCGTAGATGAGCAGTTCTTC.

The chain uses TRBV25-1 and TRBJ1-6, with a tentative D call TRBD1 (5 bases). Germline V CDR1 and CDR2: MGHDK, SYGVNS. There are 16 residues in the CDR3. Trimming cost V 5 bases and J 7 bases, with 18 bases left between them. CDR3 protein: CASSPPGVGNNSPLHF. The CDR3 DNA is TGTGCCAGCAGTCCGCCGGGGGTGGGGAACAATTCACCCCTCCACTTT.

The chain employs TRBV11-2 and TRBJ2-1; 12 nucleotides line up with TRBD2. The J segment lost 9 bases and the V segment lost 6 bases, leaving 6 bases of the junction unmatched. The CDR3 runs 14 residues. Germline loops: CDR1 SGHAT, CDR2 FQNNGV. The CDR3 sequence: CASRASGGASEQFF. CDR3 coding DNA: TGTGCCAGCAGAGCTAGCGGGGGGGCCAGTGAGCAGTTCTTC.